These T cell receptor beta chains were read from a single sample in a study of cytomegalovirus exposure and HLA in healthy donors. Sequencing used immunoSEQ multiplex PCR; TCRdb keeps in-frame clones, though not all of them. The table records about 240,000 clones, around nine tenths of them present only once. The specimen sequenced was PBMCs. The receptors here all came from a man aged 18 to 35 in good health and CMV-seronegative. CDR3s include the opening cysteine and the closing phenylalanine or tryptophan. Fields, in order: clone size, V gene, D gene, J gene, CDR3 DNA, CDR3 protein. A D gene is named only where the DNA matches it firmly. Part of the rows lack a size; the others show once, few, many or a class for expanded clones.

>-|TRBV29-1|-|TRBJ2-1
TGCAGCGTTGGTTACGGAGTAAAGAATGAGCAGTTCTTC
CSVGYGVKNEQFF
>-|TRBV5-1|TRBD1|TRBJ2-5
TGCGCCAGCAGCTCTGCAACAGGGGGAGAGACCCAGTACTTC
CASSSATGGETQYF
>once|TRBV28|TRBD2|TRBJ2-5
TGTGCCAGCAGTTTACCGGGGGGGCCCCAGACCCAGTACTTC
CASSLPGGPQTQYF
>-|TRBV27|-|TRBJ2-7
TGTGCCAGCAGTTTAAAACAGATCTTCTACGAGCAGTACTTC
CASSLKQIFYEQYF
>-|TRBV6-1|-|TRBJ1-4
TGTGCCAGCAGTGAAAGGGGCGGGACGGCCAATGAAAAACTGTTTTTT
CASSERGGTANEKLFF
>once|TRBV6-6|TRBD2|TRBJ2-2
TGTGCCAGCAGCCTAGCGGGAGGGACCGGGGAGCTGTTTTTT
CASSLAGGTGELFF
>-|TRBV5-1|TRBD1|TRBJ1-1
TGCGCCAGCAGCTTGTGGGACAGGCCCACTGAAGCTTTCTTT
CASSLWDRPTEAFF
>-|TRBV6-5|-|TRBJ1-1
TGTGCCAGCAGTTCCGAGGTATCGAGGGCTTTCTTT
CASSSEVSRAFF
>-|TRBV10-2|TRBD2|TRBJ2-7
TGCGCCAGCGGTAGCGGGGAGACCGGCTATGAGCAGTACTTC
CASGSGETGYEQYF
>-|TRBV7-9|-|TRBJ2-1
TGTGCCAGCAGCCGGGGAGGGGGTGACAATGAGCAGTTCTTC
CASSRGGGDNEQFF
>-|TRBV28|-|TRBJ2-7
TGTGCCAGCAGACGCGGTTGGCGGGAGCAGTACTTC
CASRRGWREQYF
>-|TRBV30|-|TRBJ1-1
TGTGCCTGGAGTGTACGGGCGGGCGACACTGAAGCTTTCTTT
CAWSVRAGDTEAFF
>-|TRBV7-2|-|TRBJ2-6
TGTGCCAGCAGCCCCTCTCTAGCCCCCCTCGGGGGGGCCAACGTCCTGACTTTC
CASSPSLAPLGGANVLTF
>-|TRBV14|TRBD1|TRBJ1-3
TGTGCCAGCAGCCCGGGGACAGGGTTTGGAAACACCATATATTTT
CASSPGTGFGNTIYF
>few|TRBV28|-|TRBJ1-6
TGTGCCAGCAGATTGAACATGGATTCACCCCTCCACTTT
CASRLNMDSPLHF
>-|TRBV4-1|TRBD2|TRBJ2-2
TGCGCCAGCAGCCAAGAGGCGGGGGGGTTGGCCGGGGAGCTGTTTTTT
CASSQEAGGLAGELFF
>-|TRBV10-1|-|TRBJ2-1
TGCGCCAGCAGTGAGCTGGGCATGAGTGATGAGCAGTTCTTC
CASSELGMSDEQFF
>-|TRBV7-3|-|TRBJ2-1
TGTGCCAGCAGCTTAAATCCCGCCGGGAGTGAGCAGTTCTTC
CASSLNPAGSEQFF
>-|TRBV7-9|-|TRBJ2-5
TGTGCCATCCCGCTTGAGAAGGGGCGAGAGACCCAGTACTTC
CAIPLEKGRETQYF
>-|TRBV5-4|-|TRBJ1-4
TGTGCCAGCAGCATTGGCGGGACCAGTGAAAAACTGTTTTTT
CASSIGGTSEKLFF
>-|TRBV27|TRBD2|TRBJ2-2
TGTGCCAGCAAAAGGGAGCGGGAGGGTGTTAGGGAGCTGTTTTTT
CASKREREGVRELFF
>few|TRBV7-9|-|TRBJ1-1
TGTGCCAGCAGCCTTGGAGCTGTTGGCACTGAAGCTTTCTTT
CASSLGAVGTEAFF
>-|TRBV7-2|TRBD1|TRBJ1-3
TGTGCCAGCAGCTTGAACAGGGGAGGAAACACCATATATTTT
CASSLNRGGNTIYF
>-|TRBV19|-|TRBJ1-2
TGTGCCAGTAGCCCTCCGGGGGGGACACCATACGGCTACACCTTC
CASSPPGGTPYGYTF
>-|TRBV7-2|-|TRBJ1-2
TGTGCCAGCAGCTTAGGCACTCTCTACACCTTC
CASSLGTLYTF
>few|TRBV28|-|TRBJ1-5
TGTGCCAGCAGTGCTGCCGGGACTGGTAATCAGCCCCAGCATTTT
CASSAAGTGNQPQHF
>-|TRBV4-1|-|TRBJ2-6
TGCGCCAGCAGCCCAAAAGACATCTTCTCAATCTCTGGGGCCAACGTCCTGACTTTC
CASSPKDIFSISGANVLTF
>-|TRBV14|-|TRBJ1-1
TGTGCCAGGGAAGGGGACACTGAAGCTTTCTTT
CAREGDTEAFF
>-|TRBV9|TRBD2|TRBJ2-3
TGTGCCAGCAGCGTAGGACTAGCGGGGGGTCTTGGTGATACGCAGTATTTT
CASSVGLAGGLGDTQYF
>-|TRBV6-1|-|TRBJ2-3
TGTGCCAGCAGCTACAGGGGGGGGGTGGAAGATACGCAGTATTTT
CASSYRGGVEDTQYF
>-|TRBV11-3|-|TRBJ2-2
TGTGCCAGCAGCTCAAGAGGGGGGGCTAACACCGGGGAGCTGTTTTTT
CASSSRGGANTGELFF
>-|TRBV28|-|TRBJ1-2
TGTGCCAGCAGTTACTTCCTTTCAGGGAGGCTCACCTTC
CASSYFLSGRLTF
>-|TRBV5-6|-|TRBJ2-7
TGTGCCAGCAGCTTTTTCGCAGGCCGCAACGAGCAGTACTTC
CASSFFAGRNEQYF
>-|TRBV15|-|TRBJ2-2
TGTGCCACCAGCAGAGATTGGGAGCGGGCGAACACCGGGGAGCTGTTTTTT
CATSRDWERANTGELFF
>-|TRBV5-4|TRBD2|TRBJ2-5
TGTGCCAGCAACCCACTAGCGGGAGGGCCCGAGACCCAGTACTTC
CASNPLAGGPETQYF
>-|TRBV6-5|-|TRBJ2-7
TGTGCCAGCATTCAAAGACAGGGACTTTACTACGAGCAGTACTTC
CASIQRQGLYYEQYF
>-|TRBV6-5|TRBD1|TRBJ2-5
TGTGCCAGCAGTAGGGACAGGGGAGAGACCCAGTACTTC
CASSRDRGETQYF
>-|TRBV7-2|TRBD1|TRBJ1-2
TGTGCCAGCAGTCCCGTTACAGGGGCCTATGGCTACACCTTC
CASSPVTGAYGYTF
>-|TRBV18|-|TRBJ1-6
TGTGCCAGCTCACCAGACGGGGGGGGTTGGTCACCCCTCCACTTT
CASSPDGGGWSPLHF
>-|TRBV7-9|TRBD1|TRBJ1-2
TGTGCCAGCAGCTTAGGAGACTACAGGGGTGGCTACACCTTC
CASSLGDYRGGYTF
>-|TRBV30|TRBD1|TRBJ1-2
TGTGCCTGGAGTCAGACAGGGGGCCGGTTCGGGTATGGCTACACCTTC
CAWSQTGGRFGYGYTF
>-|TRBV27|-|TRBJ2-7
TGTGCCAGCAGCGACAGGTCAGGTAATTTCGAGCAGTACTTC
CASSDRSGNFEQYF
>-|TRBV5-4|-|TRBJ2-6
TGTGCCAGCACCGCCACAGGGAACTCTGGGGCCAACGTCCTGACTTTC
CASTATGNSGANVLTF
>-|TRBV13|TRBD1|TRBJ2-3
TGTGCCAGCAGCTCCAACGACGGGACAGGGGGCACAGATACGCAGTATTTT
CASSSNDGTGGTDTQYF
>-|TRBV29-1|-|TRBJ2-4
TGCAGCGTTGTGCGGGGAAACATTCAGTACTTC
CSVVRGNIQYF